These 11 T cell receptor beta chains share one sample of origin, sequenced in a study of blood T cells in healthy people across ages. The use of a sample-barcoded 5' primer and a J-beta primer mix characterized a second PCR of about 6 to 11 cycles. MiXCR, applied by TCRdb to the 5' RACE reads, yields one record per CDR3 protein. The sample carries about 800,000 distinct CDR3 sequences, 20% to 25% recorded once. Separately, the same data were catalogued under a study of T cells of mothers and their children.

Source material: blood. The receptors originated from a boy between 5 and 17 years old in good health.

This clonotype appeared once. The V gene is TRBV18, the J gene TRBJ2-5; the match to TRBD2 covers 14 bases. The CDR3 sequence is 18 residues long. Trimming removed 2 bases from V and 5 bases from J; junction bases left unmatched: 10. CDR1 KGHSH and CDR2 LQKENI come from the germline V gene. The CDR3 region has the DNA TGTGCCAGCTCACCAGACGGACTAGCGGGAGGAGAAGGGGAGACCCAGTACTTC. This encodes CASSPDGLAGGEGETQYF.

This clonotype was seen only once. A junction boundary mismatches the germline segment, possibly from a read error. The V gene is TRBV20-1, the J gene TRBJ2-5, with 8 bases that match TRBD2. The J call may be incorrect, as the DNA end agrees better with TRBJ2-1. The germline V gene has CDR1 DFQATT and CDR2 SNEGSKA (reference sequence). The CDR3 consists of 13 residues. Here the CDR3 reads CGARHGGAHEQFF. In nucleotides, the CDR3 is TGCGGTGCTAGGCACGGGGGGGCCCATGAGCAGTTCTTC.

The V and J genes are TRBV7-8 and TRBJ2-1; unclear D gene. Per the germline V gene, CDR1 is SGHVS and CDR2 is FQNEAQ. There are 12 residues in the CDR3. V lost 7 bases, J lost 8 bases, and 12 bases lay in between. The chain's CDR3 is CASTTLMDEQFF. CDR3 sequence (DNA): TGTGCCAGCACCACCCTCATGGATGAGCAGTTCTTC.

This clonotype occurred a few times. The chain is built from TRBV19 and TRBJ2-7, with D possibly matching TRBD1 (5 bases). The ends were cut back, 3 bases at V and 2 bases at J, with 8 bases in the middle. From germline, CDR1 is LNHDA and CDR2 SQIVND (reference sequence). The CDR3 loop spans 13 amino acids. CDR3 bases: TGTGCCAGTAGTATCCAGGGAACCTACGAGCAGTACTTC. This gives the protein CASSIQGTYEQYF.

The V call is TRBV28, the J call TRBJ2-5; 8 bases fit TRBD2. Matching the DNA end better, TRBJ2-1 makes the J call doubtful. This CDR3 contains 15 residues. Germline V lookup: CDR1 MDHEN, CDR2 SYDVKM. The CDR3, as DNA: TGTGCCAGCAGCATCGGACTAGCTCTAGGCAATGAGCAGTTCTTC. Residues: CASSIGLALGNEQFF.

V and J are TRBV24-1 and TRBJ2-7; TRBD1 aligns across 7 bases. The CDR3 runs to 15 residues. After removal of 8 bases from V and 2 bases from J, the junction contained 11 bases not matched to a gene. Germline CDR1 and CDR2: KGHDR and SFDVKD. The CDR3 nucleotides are TGTGCCACCACTCCGAAGTACAGGGGAACCTACGAGCAGTACTTC. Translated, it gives CATTPKYRGTYEQYF.

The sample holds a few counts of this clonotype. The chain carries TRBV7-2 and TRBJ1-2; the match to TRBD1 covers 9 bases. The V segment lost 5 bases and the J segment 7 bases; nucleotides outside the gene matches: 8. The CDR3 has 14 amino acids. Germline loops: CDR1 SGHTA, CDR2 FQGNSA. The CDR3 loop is CASSPRQGVSGYTF. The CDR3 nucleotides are TGTGCCAGCAGCCCCCGACAGGGGGTTAGTGGCTACACCTTC.

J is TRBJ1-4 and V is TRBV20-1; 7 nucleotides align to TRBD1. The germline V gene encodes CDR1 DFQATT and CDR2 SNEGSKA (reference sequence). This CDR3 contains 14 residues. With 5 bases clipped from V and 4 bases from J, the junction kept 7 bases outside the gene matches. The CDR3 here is CSAGMGTVNEKLFF. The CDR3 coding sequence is TGCAGTGCTGGTATGGGGACAGTTAATGAAAAACTGTTTTTT.

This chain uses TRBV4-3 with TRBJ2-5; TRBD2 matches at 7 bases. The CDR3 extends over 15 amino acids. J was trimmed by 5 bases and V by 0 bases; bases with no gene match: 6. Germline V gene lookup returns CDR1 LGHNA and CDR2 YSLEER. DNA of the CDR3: TGCGCCAGCAGCCAAGATCCGGGGGGAATGGAGACCCAGTACTTC. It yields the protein CASSQDPGGMETQYF.

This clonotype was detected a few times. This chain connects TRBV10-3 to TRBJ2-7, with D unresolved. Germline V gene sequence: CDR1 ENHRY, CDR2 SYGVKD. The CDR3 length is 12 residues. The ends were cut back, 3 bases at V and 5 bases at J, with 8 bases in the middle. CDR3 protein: CAISDVRDEQYF. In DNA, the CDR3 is TGTGCCATCAGTGACGTACGGGACGAGCAGTACTTC.

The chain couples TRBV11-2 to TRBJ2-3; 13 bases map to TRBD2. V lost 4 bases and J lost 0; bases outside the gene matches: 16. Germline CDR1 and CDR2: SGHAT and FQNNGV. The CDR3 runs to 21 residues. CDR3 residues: CASSSRVTGLAGTPSTDTQYF. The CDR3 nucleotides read TGTGCCAGCAGCTCCAGGGTGACGGGACTAGCGGGGACCCCTAGCACAGATACGCAGTATTTT.